The 10 T cell receptor beta chains below all came from one sample that was sequenced in a study of shared clonotypes between healthy human individuals (TCRdb year 2020). Libraries were made using the immunoSEQ multiplex PCR assay. What TCRdb holds here is the immuneACCESS table cut down to in-frame rearrangements. Part of the clones is not present; checked against another copy, under half of the missing clones reflect an unresolved V gene, and the others are unexplained. This sample holds around 2,000,000 clones; 85% to 95% were observed only once. 0.13% of the sample is taken by the ten largest. Material: naive CD4+ T cells sorted from blood. Explained via the paper, the cell subset or site label denotes: CD45RA+ positively selected. The receptors come from a man between 18 and 35 years old in good health.

About this clone itself: Other DNA sequences within the sample encode an identical CDR3. J is TRBJ1-5 and V is TRBV5-6; D is ambiguous. V was shortened by 0 bases and J by 0 bases, with 7 bases between the two germline ends. There are 15 residues in the CDR3. Germline V gene sequence: CDR1 SGHDT, CDR2 YYEEEE. Here the CDR3 reads CASSLGQVSNQPQHF. As DNA, the CDR3 is TGTGCCAGCAGCTTGGGTCAGGTTAGCAATCAGCCCCAGCATTTT.

Concerning this clone: The sample holds other DNA sequences that translate to the same CDR3. The chain is built from TRBV27 and TRBJ1-6, with TRBD1 as a possible D gene (5 bases). Trimming took 2 bases from V and 7 from J, leaving 12 bases between them. Germline V gives CDR1 MNHEY, CDR2 SMNVEV (reference sequence). The CDR3 runs 15 residues. CDR3 DNA: TGTGCCAGCAGTTTAGGGGCAGGATTGAATTCACCCCTCCACTTT. Its translation: CASSLGAGLNSPLHF.

The chain employs TRBV2 and TRBJ2-3; tentatively, D is TRBD2 (5 bases). The ends were cut back, 4 bases at V and 2 bases at J, with 13 bases in the middle. The CDR3 extends over 15 amino acids. The germline CDR1 and CDR2 sequences are SNHLY and FYNNEI. CDR3 DNA sequence: TGTGCCAGCAGTGGGTCCAGCGGATACACAGATACGCAGTATTTT. Amino acid sequence: CASSGSSGYTDTQYF.

V and J are TRBV2 and TRBJ2-3, with unresolved D. The CDR3 is 14 residues long. Trimming removed 10 bases at V and 0 bases at J, with 14 bases between. Germline V gives CDR1 SNHLY, CDR2 FYNNEI. The CDR3 is CATLRGFSTDTQYF. DNA for the CDR3: TGTGCCACCCTGCGCGGTTTCAGCACAGATACGCAGTATTTT. The full variable domain, its missing parts supplied by reference TRBV2 and TRBJ2-3, is EPEVTQTPSHQVTQMGQEVILRCVPISNHLYFYWYRQILGQKVEFLVSFYNNEISEKSEIFDDQFSVERPDGSNFTLKIRSTKLEDSAMYFCATLRGFSTDTQYFGPGTRLTVL.

The chain recombines TRBV7-9 with TRBJ2-2, with D perhaps TRBD1 (6 bases). The CDR3 is 16 amino acids. The V gene lost 6 bases and the J gene lost 3 bases, with 17 bases spanning the gap. Germline-derived CDR1 and CDR2 are SEHNR and FQNEAQ (reference sequence). The CDR3 region has the DNA TGTGCCAGCAGTACTAGTACGGCAGGGGACACCGGGGAGCTGTTTTTT. Translated, it gives CASSTSTAGDTGELFF.

Worth noting for this clone: Other nucleotide sequences from this sample produce the same CDR3. The rearrangement uses TRBV2 and TRBJ2-7; D is unresolved. Trimming removed 4 bases at V and 6 bases at J, with 7 bases between. This CDR3 comprises 11 residues. Germline V lookup: CDR1 SNHLY, CDR2 FYNNEI. The CDR3 spells CASSVGTEQYF. Here the CDR3 DNA reads TGTGCCAGCAGTGTGGGTACCGAGCAGTACTTC.

The chain is built from TRBV6-5 and TRBJ1-4; 7 nucleotides align to TRBD1. Trimming took 4 bases from V and 4 from J; bases not matched to a gene: 6. This CDR3 is 15 amino acids long. CDR1 and CDR2 (germline): MNHEY, SVGAGI. CDR3 loop: CASSSTGRINEKLFF. Here the CDR3 DNA reads TGTGCCAGCAGTTCGACAGGGCGGATTAATGAAAAACTGTTTTTT.

In regard to this clone: The same CDR3 is also encoded by other DNA sequences in this sample. The gene calls are TRBV9 and TRBJ2-1, with TRBD2 identical over 7 bases. Germline V CDR1 and CDR2: SGDLS, YYNGEE. After removal of 0 bases from V and 3 bases from J, the junction contained 3 bases not matched to a gene. This CDR3 has 15 amino acids. This CDR3 is CASSVGLAVYNEQFF. DNA for the CDR3: TGTGCCAGCAGCGTAGGACTAGCAGTCTACAATGAGCAGTTCTTC.

This clone has only a few counts. The V and J genes are TRBV28 and TRBJ1-4, with D unresolved. CDR3 length equals 11 residues. Germline-derived CDR1 and CDR2 are MDHEN and SYDVKM. Trimming cost V 7 bases and J 5 bases, with 5 bases left between them. The CDR3: CASNSNEKLFF. CDR3 nucleotides: TGTGCCAGCAACAGCAATGAAAAACTGTTTTTT.

In the case of this clone: Distinct nucleotide sequences in the sample also encode this CDR3. The chain has TRBV6-5 and TRBJ2-1; D is unresolved. This CDR3 has 11 amino acids. Germline CDR1 is MNHEY and CDR2 is SVGAGI. The V end was cut by 3 bases, the J end by 6 bases, with 3 bases between. The CDR3, as DNA: TGTGCCAGCAGTTATCTCAATGAGCAGTTCTTC. It yields the protein CASSYLNEQFF.